This T cell receptor beta chain was sequenced for a study of blood T cells in healthy people across ages. Turning to this clonotype: Its antigen is unknown.

The second PCR ran about 6 to 11 cycles with a sample-barcoded 5' primer and J-beta primers. TCRdb re-analysed the 5' RACE reads in MiXCR, keeping a single row per CDR3 protein. The table records roughly 1,100,000 distinct CDR3 sequences, 25% of them present only once. Study-wide points: Compared with aged donors, long-lived donors showed fewer expanded clones, suggesting selection.

This CDR3 has 15 amino acids. Trimming removed 3 bases from V and 5 bases from J; junction bases left unmatched: 7. Germline loops: CDR1 SGHRS, CDR2 YFSETQ. The data also belong to a second study, concerning T cells of mothers and their children. As reported in that work: Across the analysis, no persistent microchimeric T cell clones were detected.

Sequences were obtained from blood. This clonotype was obtained from a girl aged 2 to 9 in good health. The V and J genes are TRBV5-1 and TRBJ2-5; 10 nucleotides align to TRBD2. CDR3 residues: CASSSGLAVLETQYF. CDR3 coding DNA: TGCGCCAGCAGCTCCGGACTAGCGGTACTGGAGACCCAGTACTTC.